This TCR beta chain was recovered during a study of cytomegalovirus exposure and HLA in healthy donors. In the PCR, 60 Vbeta and 13 Jbeta primers were used. The assay was immunoSEQ multiplex PCR, and TCRdb's table has in-frame clones only and misses some. The sample has 150,000 to 250,000 clones, around three quarters seen once. The germline CDR1 and CDR2 sequences are SNHLY and FYNNEI. Trimming took off 1 base at V and 4 bases at J, with 17 bases between the two ends. The CDR3 contains 17 residues. This clone was recorded once. Its antigen is currently unknown. Study-wide results and limits: Researchers had no immune exposure information except CMV serostatus available.

Material for sequencing was PBMCs. The chain links TRBV2 to TRBJ2-1; the D gene is possibly TRBD1 (5 bases). This TCR was sampled from a woman younger than 45 in good health and CMV-seropositive. CDR3 amino acids: CASSEVIGARQYNEQFF. The CDR3 DNA reads TGTGCCAGCAGTGAAGTGATAGGGGCCCGACAATACAATGAGCAGTTCTTC.